This TCR beta chain is drawn from a study of cytomegalovirus exposure and HLA in healthy donors. PCR primers comprised 60 Vbeta and 13 Jbeta primers. The protocol was immunoSEQ multiplex PCR, while the TCRdb copy is restricted to in-frame clones and leaves out a portion. The repertoire includes over 110,000 clones, approximately 80% of them detected once, and 5.5% to 7% sits in the top ten. Per the germline V gene, CDR1 is SGHTA and CDR2 is FQGNSA. With V trimmed by 10 bases and J by 7 bases, 11 bases remained unmatched. This CDR3 has 14 amino acids. Only a few counts were recorded for this clone. Its antigen is still unknown. The study, taken as a whole, reports: Associated with HLA alleles at 0.05 false discovery rate in a later analysis were around 15,000 TCR beta sequences. Among TCR beta chains, those listed as cytomegalovirus-associated numbered approximately 150.

The receptor was isolated from a woman aged 40-49 years in good health and CMV-seropositive. Sequencing was performed on PBMCs. The chain carries TRBV7-2 and TRBJ2-2; 8 bases agree with TRBD2. The CDR3 sequence is CATQAGVGVGELFF. DNA of the CDR3: TGTGCCACCCAAGCGGGAGTAGGGGTCGGGGAGCTGTTTTTT.